The next 27 T cell receptor beta chains were all read from a single sample in a study of OX40 agonist ivuxolimab in advanced cancers. The repertoire was sequenced with immunoSEQ multiplex PCR; TCRdb's copy has only in-frame clones and lacks some. The sample holds 50,000 to 80,000 clones, under 95% seen once. The sample in question was CD4+ or CD8+ T cells sorted from blood, obtained in a trial of the OX40 agonist ivuxolimab. These receptors came from an adult with an advanced solid tumor such as melanoma, head and neck, liver or kidney cancer.

CDR3 loop: CASSLAGTIKETQYF. CDR3 DNA sequence: TGTGCCAGCAGCTTAGCCGGGACTATTAAAGAGACCCAGTACTTC. The genes are TRBV7-2 and TRBJ2-5, with TRBD2 matching 7 bases. Losses at the gene ends were 0 bases for V and 3 bases for J; bases not matched to a gene: 4. The CDR3 is 15 amino acids. The germline V gene has CDR1 SGHTA and CDR2 FQGNSA.

The chain recombines TRBV14 with TRBJ1-3; D is unclear. CDR3 size: 13 residues. The germline CDR1 and CDR2 sequences are SGHDN and FVKESK. The V and J ends lost 4 bases and 0 bases respectively, with 4 bases between them. The CDR3 protein is CASSRNSGNTIYF. The CDR3 coding sequence is TGTGCCAGCAGCCGGAACTCTGGAAACACCATATATTTT.

This chain links TRBV30 with TRBJ2-1; 10 bases match TRBD2. Germline V gene sequence: CDR1 GTSNPN, CDR2 SVGIG (reference sequence). The CDR3 is made up of 13 amino acids. The V segment lost 4 bases and the J segment 8 bases; nucleotides outside the gene matches: 5. The chain's CDR3 is CAWTSGSRYEQFF. The CDR3 DNA reads TGTGCCTGGACTAGCGGGAGTAGGTATGAGCAGTTCTTC.

This chain connects TRBV18 to TRBJ2-7; D is tentatively TRBD1 or TRBD2 (6 bases each). Per the germline V gene, CDR1 is KGHSH and CDR2 is LQKENI. Deletions cut 3 bases from V and 5 bases from J, with 20 bases between. There are 16 residues in the CDR3. CDR3 loop: CASSPLTGAFTNEQYF. The CDR3 DNA reads TGTGCCAGCTCACCGTTGACGGGGGCTTTTACGAACGAGCAGTACTTC.

The chain has TRBV7-8 and TRBJ1-1, with a weak D call TRBD1 (5 bases). This CDR3 is 14 amino acids long. The V gene lost 5 bases and the J gene lost 4 bases, with 14 bases spanning the gap. The germline gives CDR1 SGHVS, CDR2 FQNEAQ. CDR3 in amino acids: CASSLREGITEAFF. CDR3 in DNA: TGTGCCAGCAGCCTCAGGGAAGGTATCACTGAAGCTTTCTTT.

A word on this clone: The same CDR3 can be traced to other DNA sequences in this sample. The gene calls are TRBV10-3 and TRBJ2-5, with D unresolved. Germline values: CDR1 ENHRY, CDR2 SYGVKD. V was cut by 2 bases and J by 2 bases, with 3 bases left in between. The CDR3 length is 12 residues. This CDR3 is CAISERQETQYF. The CDR3 coding sequence is TGTGCCATCAGTGAGAGACAAGAGACCCAGTACTTC.

This chain joins TRBV19 and TRBJ2-1; 13 nucleotides align to TRBD2. This CDR3 comprises 14 residues. Germline V gene data show CDR1 as LNHDA and CDR2 as SQIVND (reference sequence). Unmatched junction bases numbered 6, after V lost 9 bases and J lost 7 bases. The CDR3 DNA is TGTGCCAGCGGGATGGGACTAGCGGGGAATGAGCAGTTCTTC. Protein product: CASGMGLAGNEQFF.

V usage is TRBV28 and J usage is TRBJ1-2; TRBD1 matches 10 bases. The J segment lost 8 bases and the V segment lost 5 bases, leaving 8 bases of the junction unmatched. The CDR3 covers 14 residues. CDR1 and CDR2 from the germline V gene are MDHEN and SYDVKM. The CDR3 region is CASSPGTGAGGYTF. The CDR3 nucleotides read TGTGCCAGCAGTCCCGGGACAGGGGCTGGAGGCTACACCTTC.

V and J are TRBV27 and TRBJ1-5; the D is unclear. There are 10 residues in the CDR3. Trimming left V 6 bases short and J 6 bases short, with 3 bases between. The germline V gene encodes CDR1 MNHEY and CDR2 SMNVEV (reference sequence). The CDR3 loop is CASRSQPQHF. CDR3 DNA sequence: TGTGCCAGCAGAAGTCAGCCCCAGCATTTT.

This chain connects TRBV18 to TRBJ1-1; D not resolved. Germline V gene lookup returns CDR1 KGHSH and CDR2 LQKENI. This CDR3 region has 15 residues. The V end was cut by 0 bases, the J end by 2 bases, with 10 bases between. DNA for the CDR3: TGTGCCAGCTCACCACCAGCGACAAGAAACACTGAAGCTTTCTTT. Translation: CASSPPATRNTEAFF. Full variable domain (remainder filled in from reference TRBV18 and TRBJ1-1): NAGVMQNPRHLVRRRGQEARLRCSPMKGHSHVYWYRQLPEEGLKFMVYLQKENIIDESGMPKERFSAEFPKEGPSILRIQQVVRGDSAAYFCASSPPATRNTEAFFGQGTRLTVV.

V gene TRBV15 combines with J gene TRBJ2-2; weak D call: TRBD1 (6 bases). CDR3 length: 17 amino acids. The germline gives CDR1 LNHNV, CDR2 YYDKDF (reference sequence). V was shortened by 0 bases and J by 4 bases, with 15 bases between the two germline ends. In nucleotides, the CDR3 is TGTGCCACCAGCAGAGATCCGCCAGGACAGATCACCGGGGAGCTGTTTTTT. Its translation: CATSRDPPGQITGELFF.

The rearrangement links TRBV4-3 to TRBJ2-3; 11 bases are a match to TRBD2. The CDR3 spans 16 residues. V shed 4 bases, J shed 6 bases, and the junction held 9 bases outside the gene matches. Germline values: CDR1 LGHNA, CDR2 YSLEER. The CDR3 region is CASSLRLAGSGDTQYF. The CDR3 bases are TGCGCCAGCAGCCTGAGACTAGCGGGATCTGGGGATACGCAGTATTTT.

This clone was counted only a few times. V is TRBV11-3 and J is TRBJ2-7; 7 bases are shared with TRBD2. Unmatched junction bases numbered 5, after V lost 5 bases and J lost 4 bases. Germline CDR1 SGHNT, CDR2 YENEEA. There are 13 residues in the CDR3. The CDR3 DNA reads as TGTGCCAGCAGCGAGCGGGGACCTTACGAGCAGTACTTC. Its protein is CASSERGPYEQYF.

This rearrangement joins TRBV7-9 to TRBJ2-1, with D possibly being TRBD2 (6 bases). The CDR3 length is 14 residues. V shed 4 bases and J shed 9 bases, with 16 bases lying between them. CDR1 and CDR2 from the germline V gene are SEHNR and FQNEAQ (reference sequence). The CDR3 sequence is CASSSGTVGGEQFF. The CDR3 nucleotides read TGTGCCAGCAGCTCTGGGACCGTCGGGGGTGAGCAGTTCTTC.

The chain links TRBV5-1 to TRBJ2-2; 9 bases are shared with TRBD1. The CDR3 is 17 residues long. V lost 0 bases, J lost 5 bases, and 8 bases stayed unmatched. Germline-derived CDR1 and CDR2 are SGHRS and YFSETQ. The CDR3 region is CASSLGPPGQGTGELFF. The CDR3 DNA reads TGCGCCAGCAGCTTGGGTCCTCCGGGACAGGGAACCGGGGAGCTGTTTTTT.

The genes are TRBV7-6 and TRBJ2-2; D is possibly TRBD2 (6 bases). The V end was cut by 5 bases, the J end by 0 bases, with 16 bases between. The CDR3 spans 17 residues. Germline assignment: CDR1 SGHVS and CDR2 FNYEAQ. The CDR3 loop reads CASSVSHAGSNTGELFF. For the CDR3, the DNA is TGTGCCAGCAGCGTCAGCCACGCGGGATCGAACACCGGGGAGCTGTTTTTT.

This rearrangement joins TRBV6-1 to TRBJ2-7; D may correspond to TRBD1 or TRBD2 (5 bases each). This CDR3 has 14 residues. V dropped 4 bases and J dropped 2 bases, with 12 bases sitting between them. Germline CDR1 and CDR2: MNHNS and SASEGT. The CDR3 sequence: CASSAPGTAYEQYF. The CDR3 nucleotides are TGTGCCAGCAGTGCCCCGGGGACGGCCTACGAGCAGTACTTC.

V usage is TRBV19 and J usage is TRBJ1-2, with D possibly matching TRBD1 (6 bases). In germline, CDR1 is LNHDA, CDR2 SQIVND (reference sequence). Trimming took 7 bases from V and 3 from J, leaving 18 bases between them. The CDR3 is made up of 15 amino acids. DNA of the CDR3: TGTGCCAGTATCGCCGGGACGAGGACAGACTATGGCTACACCTTC. This sequence encodes CASIAGTRTDYGYTF.

In DNA, the CDR3 is TGTGCCAGTAGGCAGACAGGGGGAGGCAATCAGCCCCAGCATTTT. Amino acid sequence: CASRQTGGGNQPQHF. This chain links TRBV19 with TRBJ1-5, with 9 bases matching TRBD1. Germline trimming cut 6 bases from V and 2 bases from J; bases unmatched to any gene: 5. CDR1 is LNHDA and CDR2 is SQIVND in the germline V gene (reference sequence). The CDR3 sequence is 15 residues long.

The genes are TRBV9 and TRBJ2-1, with D tentatively TRBD1 (5 bases). Germline V gene sequence: CDR1 SGDLS, CDR2 YYNGEE. Trimming cost V 3 bases and J 8 bases, with 12 bases left between them. CDR3 length equals 13 residues. Here the CDR3 reads CASSGHRIDEQFF. The CDR3 DNA follows: TGTGCCAGCAGCGGACACAGGATCGATGAGCAGTTCTTC.

This chain uses TRBV2 with TRBJ1-5, with TRBD1 identical over 8 bases. The germline CDR1 and CDR2 sequences are SNHLY and FYNNEI. After removal of 6 bases from V and 0 bases from J, the junction contained 10 bases not matched to a gene. The CDR3 has 17 residues. CDR3 region: CASRSTGAEYSNQPQHF. The CDR3 DNA reads TGTGCCAGCAGATCGACAGGGGCTGAGTATAGCAATCAGCCCCAGCATTTT.

The chain couples TRBV7-8 to TRBJ2-2; TRBD2 agrees at 7 bases. The CDR3 totals 15 residues. In germline, CDR1 is SGHVS, CDR2 FQNEAQ. The V segment lost 10 bases and the J segment 1 base; nucleotides outside the gene matches: 9. CDR3 protein: CATQPLAVNTGELFF. CDR3 coding DNA: TGTGCCACCCAACCTCTAGCGGTGAACACCGGGGAGCTGTTTTTT.

V usage is TRBV10-3 and J usage is TRBJ2-3; D unclear. Germline lookup yields CDR1 ENHRY and CDR2 SYGVKD. The CDR3 is 12 amino acids. V lost 0 bases, J lost 11 bases, and 9 bases lay in between. CDR3 residues: CAISESGYEQYF. Written as DNA, the CDR3 is TGTGCCATCAGTGAGTCTGGGTATGAGCAGTATTTT.

This rearrangement joins TRBV25-1 to TRBJ1-1, with 7 bases lining up with TRBD1. The CDR3 sequence is 15 residues long. The ends lost 7 bases at V and 1 base at J; junction bases unmatched: 9. Germline V CDR1 and CDR2: MGHDK, SYGVNS. The CDR3 coding sequence is TGTGCCAGCAAAAAAAGACAGGGTGGGAACACTGAAGCTTTCTTT. Protein: CASKKRQGGNTEAFF. The entire variable domain, with the rest obtained from reference TRBV25-1 and TRBJ1-1, is as follows: EADIYQTPRYLVIGTGKKITLECSQTMGHDKMYWYQQDPGMELHLIHYSYGVNSTEKGDLSSESTVSRIRTEHFPLTLESARPSHTSQYLCASKKRQGGNTEAFFGQGTRLTVV.

As concerns this clone: The final CDR3 position lacks the conserved phenylalanine or tryptophan, pointing to a likely read error. No DNA is shown, since the ends of the CDR3 on it are uncertain; the CDR3 is the one TCRdb lists. The chain carries TRBV11-2 and TRBJ2-3; whether TRBD2, the table's D call, matches the DNA was not checked. In germline, CDR1 is SGHAT, CDR2 FQNNGV. With termini counted, the CDR3 has 12 amino acids. The CDR3 spells CASSLEGSGSSL.

This clone has just one count. This chain connects TRBV5-1 to TRBJ1-4; no clear D. Germline V gives CDR1 SGHRS, CDR2 YFSETQ. CDR3 length: 15 residues. The V end was cut by 4 bases, the J end by 3 bases, with 13 bases between. The CDR3 protein is CASSPGRSANEKLFF. In nucleotides, the CDR3 is TGCGCCAGCAGCCCCGGAAGGTCGGCTAATGAAAAACTGTTTTTT.

This chain connects TRBV7-2 to TRBJ2-2; tentatively, D is TRBD1 (6 bases). In germline, CDR1 is SGHTA, CDR2 FQGNSA. V was clipped by 6 bases and J by 5 bases, with 28 bases between them. The length of the CDR3 is 19 residues. CDR3: CASSQRVFANFRGTGELFF. The CDR3 nucleotides are TGTGCCAGCAGTCAGAGGGTTTTTGCGAACTTCAGGGGAACCGGGGAGCTGTTTTTT.